This TCR beta chain emerged from a study of T cell responses to AZD1222 COVID-19 vaccine. Study-level results: Among the donors, most were white British and more were female, and clonal diversity was possibly underestimated. Baseline seropositivity characterized only a handful of AZD1222 recipients.

Trimming took 5 bases from V and 1 from J; bases not matched to a gene: 7. Per the germline V gene, CDR1 is MDHEN and CDR2 is SYDVKM. The CDR3 is 16 amino acids. As for this clone: The antigen is undetermined.

The table came from immunoSEQ multiplex PCR; TCRdb's copy has only in-frame clones and leaves some out. This sample has 160,000 or so clones, with 90% to 95% found just once. Here the sequenced sample was peripheral blood, taken on day 0 of MenACWY control vaccination. The chain couples TRBV28 to TRBJ2-5, with TRBD2 matching 10 bases. This clonotype originated in an adult in good health. CDR3 protein: CASSPQLAGPQETQYF. DNA for the CDR3: TGTGCCAGCAGTCCCCAACTAGCGGGACCCCAAGAGACCCAGTACTTC.